The 24 T cell receptor beta chains presented below share a single source sample, sequenced in a study of T cells after yellow fever vaccination. TCRdb used MiXCR to reprocess the 5' RACE reads, holding one entry per CDR3 protein. The sample yields about 340,000 distinct CDR3 sequences, around 12% seen once. Sequencing used CD4+ T cells sorted from PBMCs, obtained 15 days after the yellow fever booster vaccination. The receptors were sampled from a man aged 18-30 years who received the YFV17D yellow fever vaccine.

This chain uses TRBV10-1 with TRBJ2-7; TRBD2 matches 12 bases. The CDR3 extends over 16 amino acids. V was clipped by 4 bases and J by 6 bases; unmatched bases: 10. Germline values: CDR1 WNHNN, CDR2 SYGVQD (reference sequence). CDR3 residues: CASSVLRTSGVSEQYF. In DNA, the CDR3 is TGCGCCAGCAGTGTCTTGAGGACTAGCGGGGTTAGCGAGCAGTACTTC.

V usage is TRBV7-6 and J usage is TRBJ1-5; 7 bases map to TRBD1. This CDR3 has 17 amino acids. With 5 bases clipped from V and 3 bases from J, the junction kept 13 bases outside the gene matches. The germline V gene has CDR1 SGHVS and CDR2 FNYEAQ. Here the CDR3 DNA reads TGTGCCAGCAGCCAGGACCAGGGGGAAGACCTCAATCAGCCCCAGCATTTT. Translating gives CASSQDQGEDLNQPQHF.

V is TRBV29-1 and J is TRBJ2-7, with 9 bases lining up with TRBD1. V shed 7 bases, J shed 6 bases, and the junction held 7 bases outside the gene matches. Looked up from germline, CDR1 is SQVTM and CDR2 is ANQGSEA. The CDR3 sequence is 12 residues long. The CDR3 loop is CSARTGGGEQYF. As DNA, the CDR3 is TGCAGCGCAAGAACAGGGGGCGGCGAGCAGTACTTC.

J is TRBJ1-1 and V is TRBV10-3; 11 bases are shared with TRBD1. The junction had 11 bases not matched to a gene; V was cut back by 4 bases and J by 13 bases. CDR1 is ENHRY and CDR2 is SYGVKD in the germline V gene. CDR3 length equals 14 residues. The CDR3 DNA sequence: TGTGCCATCAGTGGTACGGGGACAGGGGGTCATCTTTTCTTT. Its protein is CAISGTGTGGHLFF.

This clonotype was detected a few times. J is TRBJ1-5 and V is TRBV4-3; 8 nucleotides align to TRBD1. CDR1 is LGHNA and CDR2 is YSLEER in the germline V gene. V was pared by 3 bases and J by 1 base, with 5 bases of the junction left unmatched. The CDR3 extends over 16 amino acids. The CDR3 coding sequence is TGCGCCAGCAGCCACCGGACAGGGAGGAGCAATCAGCCCCAGCATTTT. It encodes CASSHRTGRSNQPQHF.

This clonotype showed up just a few times. This chain connects TRBV6-6 to TRBJ2-2; 15 bases are a match to TRBD2. Trimming at V came to 0 bases and at J to 1 base, leaving 3 bases not matched to a gene. The CDR3 covers 19 residues. Germline assignment: CDR1 MNHNY and CDR2 SVGAGI (reference sequence). CDR3 bases: TGTGCCAGCAGTTACTCGCAGGGACTAGCGGGGGGGAACACCGGGGAGCTGTTTTTT. Its translation: CASSYSQGLAGGNTGELFF.

There are many counts of this clonotype. The J gene is TRBJ1-2, the V gene TRBV5-1; TRBD1 matches at 10 bases. V was clipped by 4 bases and J by 4 bases; unmatched bases: 7. Per the germline V gene, CDR1 is SGHRS and CDR2 is YFSETQ. This CDR3 spans 15 amino acids. CDR3 DNA: TGCGCCAGCAGCCTCGGGACAGGGGATACCTATGGCTACACCTTC. Translated: CASSLGTGDTYGYTF.

This clonotype was observed a few times. The chain recombines TRBV4-1 with TRBJ1-4; no clear D gene. Trimming stripped 0 bases from V and 5 bases from J, with 13 bases between. Germline V gives CDR1 MGHRA, CDR2 YSYEKL. This CDR3 has 16 amino acids. CDR3 nucleotides: TGCGCCAGCAGCCAAGATCGCCCGGGGAGAAATGAAAAACTGTTTTTT. Translating gives CASSQDRPGRNEKLFF.

This clonotype was recorded a few times. This chain uses TRBV7-2 with TRBJ2-2; TRBD2 agrees at 8 bases. Germline values: CDR1 SGHTA, CDR2 FQGNSA. The CDR3 is 15 amino acids. J was trimmed by 3 bases and V by 4 bases; bases with no gene match: 4. The CDR3: CASSYSGADTGELFF. CDR3 DNA: TGTGCCAGCAGCTATAGCGGGGCAGACACCGGGGAGCTGTTTTTT.

The rearrangement links TRBV4-1 to TRBJ2-5; D call uncertain. Germline CDR1 reads MGHRA; CDR2 reads YSYEKL. CDR3 length: 15 residues. Trimming removed 0 bases at V and 1 base at J, with 9 bases between. The CDR3 loop is CASSQDRWGQETQYF. CDR3 in DNA: TGCGCCAGCAGCCAAGATCGCTGGGGCCAAGAGACCCAGTACTTC.

The chain employs TRBV11-2 and TRBJ2-1; maybe TRBD1 (6 bases). The V gene's germline CDR1 is SGHAT and CDR2 FQNNGV. Trimming took 0 bases from V and 6 from J, leaving 12 bases between them. The CDR3 is 15 residues long. The DNA of the CDR3 is TGTGCCAGCAGCTTAGAAGGACAGATCCCCAATGAGCAGTTCTTC. This translates into CASSLEGQIPNEQFF.

This clonotype appeared a few times. The chain has TRBV5-6 and TRBJ2-3; weak D call: TRBD1 (6 bases). V shed 5 bases and J shed 4 bases, with 11 bases lying between them. This CDR3 is 13 amino acids long. Germline CDR1 SGHDT, CDR2 YYEEEE. Here the CDR3 reads CASSWGRPDTQYF. In DNA, the CDR3 is TGTGCCAGCAGTTGGGGGCGCCCAGATACGCAGTATTTT.

The CDR3 region has the DNA TGTGCCAGTAGTGAGAGGCACCAAGAGACCCAGTACTTC. The encoded protein is CASSERHQETQYF. The chain carries TRBV19 and TRBJ2-5; D gene uncertain. The CDR3 length is 13 residues. V was cut by 5 bases and J by 0 bases, with 7 bases left in between. Germline V gives CDR1 LNHDA, CDR2 SQIVND (reference sequence).

The chain recombines TRBV14 with TRBJ2-7, with 10 nucleotides matching TRBD1. The germline V gene has CDR1 SGHDN and CDR2 FVKESK. Trimming cost V 1 base and J 3 bases; bases outside gene matches: 6. The CDR3 totals 16 residues. The CDR3 here is CASSQGSGDRGYEQYF. CDR3 in DNA: TGTGCCAGCAGCCAAGGCTCCGGGGACAGGGGCTACGAGCAGTACTTC.

The CDR3 here is CASSLGDRIKGGRQPQHF. The DNA of the CDR3 is TGTGCCAGCAGCTTAGGGGACAGGATTAAGGGGGGGCGCCAGCCCCAGCATTTT. This rearrangement joins TRBV11-2 to TRBJ1-5; 8 positions agree with TRBD1. The trim removed 1 base at V and 7 bases at J, leaving 15 bases unmatched. Germline V gene data show CDR1 as SGHAT and CDR2 as FQNNGV. The CDR3 contains 18 residues.

This chain joins TRBV7-9 and TRBJ1-6; 7 bases match TRBD1. The CDR3 spans 15 residues. Unmatched junction bases numbered 6, after V lost 5 bases and J lost 5 bases. The germline CDR1 and CDR2 sequences are SEHNR and FQNEAQ (reference sequence). CDR3 sequence (DNA): TGTGCCAGCAGCAAGGGACAGCCTAATAATTCACCCCTCCACTTT. Its translation: CASSKGQPNNSPLHF.

The chain has TRBV12-3 or TRBV12-4 and TRBJ1-2; no reliable D call. CDR3 length equals 12 residues. Trimming stripped 0 bases from V and 6 bases from J, with 5 bases between. The CDR3 here is CASSLAVDGYTF. CDR3 in DNA: TGTGCCAGCAGTTTAGCAGTGGATGGCTACACCTTC.

This clonotype was counted at least ten times. The rearrangement uses TRBV29-1 and TRBJ1-1; TRBD1 might be the D (5 bases). CDR3 length equals 15 residues. V shed 5 bases and J shed 1 base, with 17 bases lying between them. Per the germline V gene, CDR1 is SQVTM and CDR2 is ANQGSEA. DNA for the CDR3: TGCAGCGTTTGGGGCAGGGCTCGAACGAACACTGAAGCTTTCTTT. This encodes CSVWGRARTNTEAFF.

Ten or more counts support this clonotype. The V call is TRBV6-6, the J call TRBJ1-2; D might be TRBD1 (5 bases). Trimming took 8 bases from V and 1 from J, leaving 17 bases between them. The germline CDR1 and CDR2 sequences are MNHNY and SVGAGI (reference sequence). The CDR3 length is 15 residues. The CDR3 spells CASSWDRDGNYGYTF. Here the CDR3 DNA reads TGTGCCAGCTCATGGGACCGGGACGGTAACTATGGCTACACCTTC.

This chain joins TRBV28 and TRBJ2-1, with D perhaps TRBD1 (5 bases). The CDR3 is 14 amino acids. Trimming cost V 1 base and J 7 bases, with 11 bases left between them. CDR1 and CDR2 from the germline V gene are MDHEN and SYDVKM. CDR3 region: CASSLSQGWNEQFF. For the CDR3, the DNA is TGTGCCAGCAGTTTATCGCAGGGCTGGAATGAGCAGTTCTTC.

The chain carries TRBV7-6 and TRBJ2-7, with TRBD2 matching over 10 bases. The junction had 4 bases not matched to a gene; V was cut back by 3 bases and J by 2 bases. This CDR3 is built from 15 residues. Germline lookup yields CDR1 SGHVS and CDR2 FNYEAQ. Written as DNA, the CDR3 is TGTGCCAGCAGCTTTGGGACTAGCGACACCTACGAGCAGTACTTC. This codes for CASSFGTSDTYEQYF.

This chain links TRBV20-1 with TRBJ2-3, with TRBD2 identical over 14 bases. V gave up 5 bases and J gave up 2 bases; unmatched junction bases: 6. CDR3 size: 16 residues. The V gene's germline CDR1 is DFQATT and CDR2 SNEGSKA (reference sequence). CDR3 sequence: CSASGTSGGPTDTQYF. CDR3 in DNA: TGCAGTGCTTCCGGGACTAGCGGGGGACCCACAGATACGCAGTATTTT.

This clonotype appeared a few times. This chain links TRBV29-1 with TRBJ1-2; TRBD1 is a possible D gene (6 bases). Germline CDR1 is SQVTM and CDR2 is ANQGSEA. There are 13 residues in the CDR3. With 7 bases removed from V and 4 bases from J, the gap between germline ends came to 16 bases. The CDR3: CSARDTSFYGYTF. DNA of the CDR3: TGCAGCGCCCGGGACACTAGTTTCTATGGCTACACCTTC.

This clonotype was detected only a few times. V is TRBV6-1 and J is TRBJ1-2; D gene ambiguous. Trimming took off 7 bases at V and 3 bases at J, with 27 bases between the two ends. The CDR3 sequence is 18 residues long. Germline values: CDR1 MNHNS, CDR2 SASEGT. The CDR3 DNA is TGTGCCAGCACCATAAAGAGTCAGAGAACGAGGTGGGACTATGGCTACACCTTC. Encoded protein: CASTIKSQRTRWDYGYTF.